The entry below gives a single T cell receptor beta chain sequence along with its context. The antigen this receptor binds is unknown. Within one base of it there is no much larger clone, and no base qualities were kept. Receptor libraries were prepared by the immunoSEQ multiplex PCR assay. A mixture of 60 forward primers for TCR Vbeta segments and 13 reverse primers for TCR Jbeta segments was used in the multiplex PCR. Amplification of the CDR3 region of rearranged TCR beta genes was performed with a multiplex PCR assay on genomic DNA. On the Illumina HiSeq System, the amplified TCR beta libraries were sequenced as 87-base-pair reads. Concerning the study's data processing: In a later analysis, tens of millions of unique TCR beta chains were counted across the roughly 610 repertoires, and approximately 11 million of these chains were shared by at least two donors. To remove PCR and sequencing errors, raw reads were error-corrected and collapsed into unique sequences using a nearest-neighbor algorithm that merged closely related sequences. Alignment of CDR3 sequences to IMGT reference sequences was used to assign V, D and J gene segments. For a sequence to be retained, at least a six-nucleotide match to both a V gene segment and a J gene segment was required. A rearrangement counted as productive if the CDR3 had no stop codons and remained in frame with V and J, and every other rearrangement counted as non-productive. CDR3 was defined by IMGT convention, running from the second conserved V-encoded cysteine to the conserved J-encoded phenylalanine. In an earlier analysis of 550 to 650 of the donors, sequences lacking an unambiguous match to a single V gene segment were excluded. An earlier analysis of 587 of the donors classified V segments as functional when productive rearrangements were above 56.7% and as segregating when the standard deviation between donors was above 5%. A statistical classification framework was built to diagnose cytomegalovirus status from the catalog of TCR beta chain sequences. In a later analysis, V and J genes were assigned by comparing TCR nucleotide sequences against IMGT/GENE-DB human TR gene sequences. A later analysis assigned CDR3 sequences and most-parsimonious VDJ recombination scenarios with the TCRdist pipeline. In a later analysis, every TCR beta chain was defined by the combination of its CDR3 amino acid sequence and its V-gene family, and reads without a unique V-gene family were dropped. To address suspected cross-contamination and a sequencing artifact, a later analysis removed some 620 highly shared, low-generation-probability nucleotide sequences. For each public chain, a later analysis derived a clonal expansion index from normalized ranks of inferred template counts within each repertoire. In a later analysis, generation probabilities were computed with a VDJ recombination model fitted to out-of-frame rearrangements, and the resulting probabilities were checked against IGoR. In a later analysis, TCR-TCR, TCR-HLA and TCR-CMV co-occurrence was scored with hypergeometric tests, and a repertoire-size bias correction was applied to TCR pairs. In a later analysis, false discovery rates were estimated by permuting HLA or CMV assignments 20 times. In a later analysis, co-occurring TCRs were grouped with DBSCAN, and TCRdist sequence similarity was added when clustering was performed within HLA-allele-positive subsets. Repertoires with fewer than 30,000 or more than 120,000 public chains, plus five repertoires with anomalous nucleotide sharing, were excluded from co-occurrence clustering. The immuneACCESS repertoire file appears here via TCRdb, limited to in-frame rearrangements. These files lack a portion of the clones; in checked studies, under half of the deficit traces to unresolved V genes, and the cause of the others is not known. V and J calls and clone size are copied from that table; D and trimming were computed from the DNA. A total of 100,000 to 150,000 clones appear in this sample, approximately 87% of them only once. Over 15% of the sample is held by the ten biggest clonotypes.

The cohort comprised some 680 healthy bone marrow donors. All cohort members were sampled while nominally healthy, although unrecorded immune exposures were likely present. The donor tested CMV seropositive and was one of the 289 seropositive cohort members. A peripheral blood sample was collected from each donor, and TCR beta sequencing was performed on peripheral blood mononuclear cells. Genomic DNA was extracted from the blood cell samples with the Qiagen DNeasy Blood Extraction Kit. The data were obtained in a study of cytomegalovirus exposure and HLA in healthy donors (dated by TCRdb to about 2017). Background on the whole study: An earlier analysis of 587 of the donors reported 276 Gb of sequence data and approximately 120 million unique TCR beta sequences obtained from approximately 180 million T cells. To predict cytomegalovirus infection status, the study combined high-throughput TCR immunosequencing, statistical association of individual TCRs with disease status, and machine learning. On average, around 230,000 unique TCR beta nucleotide sequences were sequenced per donor among 398 genotyped donors of the cohort, with roughly 20% of those sequences being non-productive. HLA typing included class I and class II loci at four-digit resolution. Among the roughly 430 genotyped donors, around 81% belonged to the genetic ancestry cluster associated with self-reported Caucasian donors. The study profiled the T cell repertoires of about 720 subjects by immunosequencing and related them to cytomegalovirus serostatus. Besides the first cohort of 500 to 700 subjects, a separate validation cohort made up of roughly 130 different subjects was used. In the later analysis, no new phenotypic data were used to find candidate immune exposures; instead, reliance was placed on TCR beta sequences and their occurrence across donors. An early release that covered some 640 HLA-typed donors contained about 300 gigabases of sequencing data and tens of millions of unique TCR sequences. An earlier analysis of approximately 630 of the donors applied high-throughput TCR beta sequencing to assess whether each TCR beta V gene segment acted as functional or pseudogenic. Alongside the repertoire data, information on donor age, sex, ethnicity and CMV serostatus was compiled. All discovery cohort repertoires had been generated on a single sequencing platform. Genome-wide SNP genotypes for about three fifths of the roughly 670 donors were used in a later genetic analysis, which treated that subset as a discovery cohort. A later analysis re-analyzed previously published TCR beta repertoires from 650 to 800 donors and added high-resolution HLA genotyping to study TCR occurrence patterns. Typing coverage differed by locus: A, B, C, DRB1 and DQB1 were typed in roughly 620-640 donors, DQA1 in about 500, DPA1 in 600 to 610, and DPB1 in 450 to 490. The study was designed to test whether signatures of past pathogen exposure could be identified by cataloging public T cell receptors. A few DR-DQ haplotypes were treated as single units for association and clustering because of strong linkage in the cohort.

General findings and caveats noted by the study authors: Most CMV-associated TCR beta chains appeared to be HLA-restricted in a later analysis, and the HLA associations seemed to be driven largely by CMV exposure. While some public TCRs were present in many individuals, most TCR sequences turned up only very rarely across donors. In a later analysis, several top co-occurrence clusters were reported to appear linked to parvovirus B19, influenza, CMV and Epstein-Barr virus. The classifier was reported to diagnose cytomegalovirus status with high specificity and sensitivity in both the original cohort and the validation cohort. A group of highly shared sequence variants was considered likely to be a technical artifact of the sequencing pipeline. This cohort had only TCR beta chains sequenced, and the lack of alpha or paired-chain data limited which features could be detected. V-gene and J-gene trimming of TCR beta chains was associated with a missense DCLRE1C variant in a later genetic analysis, and the association was replicated in an independent cohort. At a false discovery rate of 0.05, a later analysis linked under 20,000 TCR beta sequences to specific HLA alleles. In vitro tests confirmed that three of the cytomegalovirus-associated TCR beta chains recognize cytomegalovirus antigens. Linkage disequilibrium might explain the correlated functional status among segregating V segments, but an unknown experimental factor could not be excluded. Sequencing depth was assumed to be roughly uniform across donors in the presence/absence analyses, though that assumption may not hold. Because counts were too low, 15 or so rarely observed V segments, including chromosome 9 orphons, were excluded from the earlier analysis of roughly 580 of the donors. Immune exposure information for the cohort was limited to CMV serostatus. According to the authors, the approach could potentially be generalized to other disease states and immunological phenotypes. Some IMGT-functional V segments, including TRBV6-2 and TRBV6-3, could not be distinguished by the 87-base-pair reads and were therefore excluded. In a later analysis, HLA-associated TCR beta chains showed more clonal expansion and lower generation probabilities than non-associated chains that were equally common. Because some donors lacked HLA typing at each locus, the association tests relied only on the typed subset. In a later analysis, TCR association rates were found to vary across HLA loci, with the most associated TCRs seen for DRB1 alleles and the fewest for HLA-C alleles. When HLA alleles, especially DR and DQ, strongly co-occurred, attributing TCR associations to individual alleles was difficult. An earlier analysis of around 600 of the donors showed that most TCR beta V segments appeared in productive rearrangements either about 87% or about 30% of the time, which broadly matched IMGT annotations. A total of 150 to 200 TCR beta chains were listed by the study as associated with cytomegalovirus. A further reported finding was that TCR beta sequences accurately predicted the HLA-A and HLA-B alleles for most subjects in the first cohort. In a later genetic analysis, fewer N-insertions in productive TCRs were reported among donors in an Asian-associated ancestry cluster than the approximately 670-donor mean.

The germline V gene specifies MNHEY as CDR1 and SVGAGI as CDR2. Measured from the cysteine to the phenylalanine, the CDR3 is 15 residues long. Of all the DNA, just the CDR3 is kept, 45 bases in frame from base 1. The V end loses 0 bases and the J end loses 1 base, and a stretch of 9 bases separates them. The TCR sequence derives from a man younger than 35 in good health and CMV-seropositive. Sequencing used PBMCs. The sequence joins TRBV6-5 to TRBJ2-5; matching of 6 bases hints at TRBD2 as the D gene. This receptor carries the CDR3 CASSYSEGTQETQYF. The DNA sequence is as follows: TGTGCCAGCAGTTACTCGGAGGGAACCCAAGAGACCCAGTACTTC.